This is a list of T cell receptor beta chains from one sample in a study of cytomegalovirus exposure and HLA in healthy donors. Sequenced by immunoSEQ multiplex PCR; TCRdb stores in-frame clones only, minus some. The sample holds 130,000 to 150,000 clones. The sequencing input was PBMCs. The source is a woman between 50 and 59 years old in good health and CMV-seronegative. The CDR3 runs from the conserved cysteine through the conserved F or W. Each record gives: J gene, V gene, D gene, CDR3 length, CDR3 protein. The D gene is left open where the match is weak.

J: TRBJ1-1
V: TRBV7-2
D: NA
length: 15
CDR3: CASSSPTQGVAEAFF

J: TRBJ1-5
V: TRBV30
D: TRBD1
length: 16
CDR3: CAWSVDRGNWGQPQHF

J: TRBJ2-3
V: TRBV5-1
D: TRBD2
length: 15
CDR3: CASRGEGRSTDTQYF

J: TRBJ1-5
V: TRBV19
D: NA
length: 14
CDR3: CASSMRVTNQPQHF

J: TRBJ2-1
V: TRBV5-1
D: TRBD2
length: 15
CDR3: CASSLGPSGNNEQFF

J: TRBJ2-7
V: TRBV5-1
D: NA
length: 16
CDR3: CASSLNSKFKGVWQYF

J: TRBJ1-1
V: TRBV2
D: TRBD1
length: 13
CDR3: CASRGQGDTEAFF

J: TRBJ2-7
V: TRBV11-2
D: TRBD1
length: 14
CDR3: CASSLGQGAYEQYF

J: TRBJ2-6
V: TRBV6-1
D: NA
length: 17
CDR3: CASSENRRGSGANVLTF

J: TRBJ1-5
V: TRBV6-1
D: TRBD1
length: 14
CDR3: CASSRQGINQPQHF

J: TRBJ2-7
V: TRBV9
D: NA
length: 15
CDR3: CASSAVGGGSYEQYF

J: TRBJ1-2
V: TRBV6-5
D: TRBD1
length: 14
CDR3: CASRPPGQGYGYTF

J: TRBJ2-7
V: TRBV4-1
D: TRBD2
length: 14
CDR3: CASSQVLAGYEQYF

J: TRBJ2-5
V: TRBV5-5
D: TRBD1
length: 13
CDR3: CASSRQGRETQYF

J: TRBJ2-1
V: TRBV9
D: TRBD2
length: 15
CDR3: CASSLISGRVNEQFF

J: TRBJ2-1
V: TRBV10-3
D: TRBD2
length: 15
CDR3: CAISDGPAGANEQFF

J: TRBJ2-1
V: TRBV9
D: TRBD2
length: 13
CDR3: CASSAGLANEQFF

J: TRBJ1-6
V: TRBV30
D: TRBD1
length: 14
CDR3: CAWSGGQDNSPLHF

J: TRBJ2-3
V: TRBV9
D: NA
length: 16
CDR3: CASSVGSRNLPDTQYF

J: TRBJ2-7
V: TRBV7-2
D: TRBD2
length: 14
CDR3: CASSSLAGVLEQYF

J: TRBJ1-2
V: TRBV11-2
D: NA
length: 14
CDR3: CASSLNRVGYGYTF

J: TRBJ2-5
V: TRBV4-3
D: NA
length: 14
CDR3: CASSQDTSKETQYF